These 22 T cell receptor beta chains originate from one sample sequenced in a study of blood T cells in healthy people across ages. A second PCR of 7 to 11 cycles used a sample-barcoded 5' primer and a J-beta primer mix. TCRdb redid the calling of the 5' RACE reads with MiXCR, one entry per CDR3 protein. The sample holds over a million distinct CDR3 sequences, 40% to 45% seen once. Sequencing input: blood. These receptors originate from a woman between 18 and 29 years old in good health.

The chain is built from TRBV6-6 and TRBJ2-3; unclear D gene. The CDR3 sequence is 12 residues long. The V gene's germline CDR1 is MNHNY and CDR2 SVGAGI (reference sequence). With 6 bases removed from V and 7 bases from J, the gap between germline ends came to 11 bases. Here the CDR3 DNA reads TGTGCCAGCAGCACCAATCTATATACGCAGTATTTT. Protein sequence: CASSTNLYTQYF.

The genes are TRBV12-3 or TRBV12-4 and TRBJ2-3; no definite D call. CDR3 length: 17 residues. Trimming shortened V by 1 base and J by 2 bases, and 16 bases separated the two germline ends. CDR3 loop: CASSLDRISRNTDTQYF. The CDR3 nucleotides read TGTGCCAGCAGTTTAGACAGAATCAGTAGGAACACAGATACGCAGTATTTT.

This chain links TRBV2 with TRBJ1-5; 8 bases fit TRBD1. The germline gives CDR1 SNHLY, CDR2 FYNNEI. This CDR3 is built from 14 residues. The V gene end was trimmed by 6 bases and the J gene end by 8 bases; junction bases not matched to a gene: 9. The CDR3 DNA follows: TGTGCCAGCAGCGACGGACAGGGTGGAGAGCCCCAGCATTTT. Amino acid sequence: CASSDGQGGEPQHF. The complete variable domain, with remaining parts taken from reference TRBV2 and TRBJ1-5, reads EPEVTQTPSHQVTQMGQEVILRCVPISNHLYFYWYRQILGQKVEFLVSFYNNEISEKSEIFDDQFSVERPDGSNFTLKIRSTKLEDSAMYFCASSDGQGGEPQHFGDGTRLSIL.

The J gene is TRBJ1-4, the V gene TRBV19; perhaps TRBD1 as D (5 bases). Trimming removed 7 bases at V and 0 bases at J, with 15 bases between. The CDR3 sequence is 16 residues long. From germline, CDR1 is LNHDA and CDR2 SQIVND (reference sequence). CDR3 nucleotide sequence: TGTGCCAGTAACACCGGGACCGCAGCAACTAATGAAAAACTGTTTTTT. Translating it yields CASNTGTAATNEKLFF. Supplemented by reference TRBV19 and TRBJ1-4, the full variable domain reads DGGITQSPKYLFRKEGQNVTLSCEQNLNHDAMYWYRQDPGQGLRLIYYSQIVNDFQKGDIAEGYSVSREKKESFPLTVTSAQKNPTAFYLCASNTGTAATNEKLFFGSGTQLSVL.

The chain recombines TRBV12-3 or TRBV12-4 with TRBJ2-3, with D possibly being TRBD2 (6 bases). V was shortened by 6 bases and J by 1 base, with 17 bases between the two germline ends. The CDR3 runs to 16 residues. CDR3 nucleotide sequence: TGTGCCAGCAGCCCAGGGTCGGGAGTCGGCACAGATACGCAGTATTTT. It codes for CASSPGSGVGTDTQYF.

The DNA of the CDR3 is TGTGCCAGCAGCTCGGGACTAGCATGGGGAATTGCGCAGTATTTT. This sequence encodes CASSSGLAWGIAQYF. The genes are TRBV7-2 and TRBJ2-3; 9 nucleotides match TRBD2. This CDR3 has 15 amino acids. V was pared by 4 bases and J by 10 bases, with 12 bases of the junction left unmatched. Germline loops: CDR1 SGHTA, CDR2 FQGNSA. Full variable domain (missing parts from reference TRBV7-2 and TRBJ2-3): GAGVSQSPSNKVTEKGKDVELRCDPISGHTALYWYRQSLGQGLEFLIYFQGNSAPDKSGLPSDRFSAERTGGSVSTLTIQRTQQEDSAVYLCASSSGLAWGIAQYFGPGTRLTVL.

The genes are TRBV20-1 and TRBJ2-3; 11 nucleotides align to TRBD2. Trimming removed 6 bases from V and 3 bases from J; junction bases left unmatched: 8. The CDR3 loop spans 15 amino acids. Germline CDR1 reads DFQATT; CDR2 reads SNEGSKA (reference sequence). The CDR3 spells CSALLSGRATDTQYF. The CDR3 nucleotides read TGCAGTGCCCTGCTTAGCGGGAGGGCAACAGATACGCAGTATTTT.

This clonotype appeared many times. This chain joins TRBV5-1 and TRBJ2-1; 7 positions agree with TRBD1. Germline CDR1 reads SGHRS; CDR2 reads YFSETQ. The CDR3 has 14 residues. Trimming at V came to 4 bases and at J to 1 base, leaving 2 bases not matched to a gene. The chain's CDR3 is CASSRGQSYNEQFF. Written as DNA, the CDR3 is TGCGCCAGCAGCCGGGGACAGTCCTACAATGAGCAGTTCTTC.

V gene TRBV9 combines with J gene TRBJ1-2; D remains unclear. Trimming removed 0 bases from V and 0 bases from J, with 18 bases in between. The CDR3 consists of 18 residues. Germline CDR1 reads SGDLS; CDR2 reads YYNGEE. The CDR3 spells CASSVGRKPGLANYGYTF. The CDR3 region has the DNA TGTGCCAGCAGCGTAGGACGTAAGCCGGGCCTAGCTAACTATGGCTACACCTTC.

This rearrangement joins TRBV9 to TRBJ2-5; no definite D call. Germline-derived CDR1 and CDR2 are SGDLS and YYNGEE. Trimming removed 6 bases at V and 11 bases at J, with 20 bases between. This CDR3 is 13 amino acids long. CDR3 nucleotide sequence: TGTGCCAGCACCGCAAACGGGCACAATGAGCAGTACTTC. Amino acids: CASTANGHNEQYF.

The CDR3 nucleotides are TGTGCCAGCAGCGTCGGTGACAGGTGTCGAGCTTTCTTT. As protein: CASSVGDRCRAFF. V is TRBV7-2 and J is TRBJ1-1; the D gene is possibly TRBD1 (6 bases). The CDR3 extends over 13 amino acids. V was cut by 5 bases and J by 10 bases, with 17 bases left in between. CDR1 SGHTA and CDR2 FQGNSA come from the germline V gene.

Details on this clonotype: One end of the junction does not line up with germline, which may come from a read error. The CDR3: CATRKTPTNYDYTF. CDR3 nucleotides: TGTGCCACCAGGAAGACACCGACTAACTATGACTACACCTTC. V gene TRBV15 combines with J gene TRBJ1-2; D call uncertain. The CDR3 has 14 amino acids. In germline, CDR1 is LNHNV, CDR2 YYDKDF (reference sequence).

V and J are TRBV28 and TRBJ2-1; D perhaps matches TRBD1 (9 bases). Germline V CDR1 and CDR2: MDHEN, SYDVKM. The CDR3 length is 16 residues. With 5 bases removed from V and 10 bases from J, the gap between germline ends came to 24 bases. The CDR3 DNA is TGTGCCAGCAGTATTAAGGGGACAGGGACTAGACGAGAGCAGTTCTTC. Translated: CASSIKGTGTRREQFF.

J is TRBJ2-1 and V is TRBV30, with D perhaps TRBD1 (6 bases). Germline V gene lookup returns CDR1 GTSNPN and CDR2 SVGIG (reference sequence). This CDR3 contains 13 residues. V was shortened by 5 bases and J by 3 bases, with 11 bases between the two germline ends. The CDR3 is CAWEGQIYNEQFF. DNA for the CDR3: TGTGCCTGGGAAGGACAGATCTACAATGAGCAGTTCTTC.

The CDR3 DNA reads TGTGCCAGCAGCGTAGCTCCGGATCCCTCCTACAATGAGCAGTTCTTC. Encoded protein: CASSVAPDPSYNEQFF. The rearrangement links TRBV9 to TRBJ2-1; D is ambiguous. The CDR3 covers 16 residues. The V gene lost 0 bases and the J gene lost 0 bases, with 10 bases spanning the gap. Germline V lookup: CDR1 SGDLS, CDR2 YYNGEE.

The chain uses TRBV2 and TRBJ2-1; maybe TRBD1 (5 bases). V was trimmed by 8 bases and J by 9 bases, leaving 14 bases between them. The CDR3 spans 12 residues. Germline assignment: CDR1 SNHLY and CDR2 FYNNEI. This CDR3 is CASLTEDGEQFF. The CDR3 DNA is TGTGCCAGCCTGACAGAGGACGGTGAGCAGTTCTTC.

The table lists this clonotype with a few counts. The chain joins TRBV15 to TRBJ2-5; TRBD2 might be the D (5 bases). The CDR3 totals 14 residues. Trimming took off 0 bases at V and 5 bases at J, with 10 bases between the two ends. Germline loops: CDR1 LNHNV, CDR2 YYDKDF (reference sequence). The CDR3 region has the DNA TGTGCCACCAGCAGAGATTATCCGGGGGAGACCCAGTACTTC. This encodes CATSRDYPGETQYF. The full variable domain, its missing parts supplied by reference TRBV15 and TRBJ2-5, is DAMVIQNPRYQVTQFGKPVTLSCSQTLNHNVMYWYQQKSSQAPKLLFHYYDKDFNNEADTPDNFQSRRPNTSFCFLDIRSPGLGDTAMYLCATSRDYPGETQYFGPGTRLLVL.

This chain connects TRBV29-1 to TRBJ2-5, with D possibly TRBD1 on 6 matching bases. Germline V gene data show CDR1 as SQVTM and CDR2 as ANQGSEA. The CDR3 loop spans 12 amino acids. V was shortened by 7 bases and J by 5 bases, with 14 bases between the two germline ends. The CDR3 here is CSAVRGSETQYF. CDR3 sequence (DNA): TGCAGCGCCGTTAGGGGGAGCGAGACCCAGTACTTC.

This clonotype turned up a few times. This chain's CDR3 is CSARDRGGPYNEQFF. The CDR3 DNA reads TGCAGTGCTAGAGACAGAGGGGGACCCTACAATGAGCAGTTCTTC. The rearrangement uses TRBV20-1 and TRBJ2-1, with D perhaps TRBD1 (6 bases). From germline, CDR1 is DFQATT and CDR2 SNEGSKA (reference sequence). V dropped 0 bases and J dropped 2 bases, with 11 bases sitting between them. The CDR3 runs 15 residues.

The chain carries TRBV5-6 and TRBJ2-3, with TRBD2 identical over 10 bases. CDR3 length: 19 residues. Germline-derived CDR1 and CDR2 are SGHDT and YYEEEE. Unmatched junction bases numbered 11, after V lost 1 base and J lost 0 bases. The CDR3 coding sequence is TGTGCCAGCAGCTTGTACGTGTGGACTAGCGGCCTCAGCACAGATACGCAGTATTTT. It specifies CASSLYVWTSGLSTDTQYF.

V gene TRBV28 combines with J gene TRBJ2-4; D may be TRBD2 (6 bases). Trimming removed 10 bases at V and 8 bases at J, with 18 bases between. Germline V CDR1 and CDR2: MDHEN, SYDVKM. This CDR3 region has 13 residues. The CDR3 region has the DNA TGTGCCACCTGGGACTCGGACCTTTACATTCAGTACTTC. It encodes CATWDSDLYIQYF.

This chain uses TRBV4-1 with TRBJ1-5, with 10 positions matching TRBD1. Germline V lookup: CDR1 MGHRA, CDR2 YSYEKL. The CDR3 has 18 amino acids. Unmatched junction bases numbered 11, after V lost 4 bases and J lost 2 bases. CDR3: CASSPVTGGGFGNQPQHF. The CDR3, as DNA: TGCGCCAGCAGCCCAGTGACAGGGGGCGGTTTTGGCAATCAGCCCCAGCATTTT.